This TCR beta chain was captured by sequencing in a study of OX40 agonist ivuxolimab in advanced cancers. Whole-study context: An agonistic anti-OX40 (CD134) antibody, ivuxolimab, was used to treat the patients. Mean age about 60 years, range about 23 to 80; approximately 80% male.

This clone turned up a few times. Its antigen remains unknown. J was trimmed by 3 bases and V by 2 bases; bases with no gene match: 7. CDR3 size: 16 residues. The germline CDR1 and CDR2 sequences are LNHDA and SQIVND (reference sequence). Study-wide results and limits: Both CD4+ and CD8+ T cell populations in blood had undergone clonal expansion by week 6 at 0.1 to 3.0 mg/kg.

The assay was immunoSEQ multiplex PCR, and TCRdb's table has in-frame clones only and misses some. Among fewer than 80,000 clones listed, about 85% were seen once. This sample comprised CD4+ or CD8+ T cells sorted from blood, obtained in a trial of the OX40 agonist ivuxolimab. The chain joins TRBV19 to TRBJ1-2, with 9 bases matching TRBD1. The receptor was isolated from an adult with an advanced solid tumor such as melanoma, head and neck, liver or kidney cancer. In DNA form, the CDR3 reads TGTGCCAGTAGTATACCGGGGACAGGGAGTTACTATGGCTACACCTTC. It encodes CASSIPGTGSYYGYTF.